The 26 T cell receptor beta chains below come from one sample, sequenced in a study of identical twins. TCRdb reprocessed the 5' RACE reads with MiXCR, giving one entry per CDR3 protein. The sample has under 250,000 distinct CDR3 sequences; about an eighth are singletons. These sequences were also reported in another study, on yellow fever vaccine responses in identical twins.

The sample comprised memory (CD45RO+) T cells sorted from blood. These receptor sequences come from a woman under 30 in good health.

The chain is built from TRBV27 and TRBJ1-2; TRBD1 is a possible D gene (6 bases). Trimming removed 0 bases from V and 6 bases from J, with 14 bases in between. The CDR3 sequence is 15 residues long. CDR1 is MNHEY, CDR2 SMNVEV, per germline (reference sequence). This CDR3 is CASSLSVGRGNGYTF. As DNA, the CDR3 is TGTGCCAGCAGTTTATCTGTCGGCAGGGGTAATGGCTACACCTTC.

This clonotype appeared a few times. The germline gene is not matched at one end of the junction; a read error may be the cause. The chain recombines TRBV9 with TRBJ2-3; D is possibly TRBD2 (5 bases). CDR1 is SGDLS and CDR2 is YYNGEE in the germline V gene. The CDR3 sequence is 16 residues long. The CDR3 bases are TGTGCCAGTAGCGTAGGTGATAGCATCGGGACAGATACGCAGTATTTT. It specifies CASSVGDSIGTDTQYF.

Here the CDR3 reads CSAKTDRGEVEQYF. The CDR3, as DNA: TGCAGTGCCAAAACCGACAGGGGTGAGGTCGAGCAGTACTTC. The rearrangement links TRBV20-1 to TRBJ2-7; 8 bases map to TRBD1. After removal of 6 bases from V and 6 bases from J, the junction contained 13 bases not matched to a gene. The CDR3 contains 14 residues. Germline CDR1 is DFQATT and CDR2 is SNEGSKA (reference sequence).

This clonotype was counted ten times or more. The chain links TRBV7-2 to TRBJ2-5; D may be TRBD2 (5 bases). The CDR3 has 16 residues. Between the trimmed V and J ends, which lost 4 bases and 0 bases, there was a span of 15 bases. Germline assignment: CDR1 SGHTA and CDR2 FQGNSA. This CDR3 is CASSSGNFINQETQYF. In nucleotides, the CDR3 is TGTGCCAGCAGCTCGGGGAACTTCATCAACCAAGAGACCCAGTACTTC.

The chain uses TRBV2 and TRBJ2-1; perhaps TRBD1 as D (5 bases). The V gene's germline CDR1 is SNHLY and CDR2 FYNNEI. There are 11 residues in the CDR3. The V gene lost 7 bases and the J gene lost 10 bases, with 11 bases spanning the gap. This CDR3 is CASKGFLEQFF. In nucleotides, the CDR3 is TGTGCCAGCAAGGGGTTTTTGGAGCAGTTCTTC.

This clonotype was observed at least ten times. The chain couples TRBV5-1 to TRBJ1-1; 10 nucleotides agree with TRBD1. The CDR3 length is 17 residues. From germline, CDR1 is SGHRS and CDR2 YFSETQ. After removal of 4 bases from V and 6 bases from J, the junction contained 15 bases not matched to a gene. The CDR3 DNA reads TGCGCCAGCAGCCAGGGACAGGGGATTCGCCGTTCCTCTGAAGCTTTCTTT. It yields the protein CASSQGQGIRRSSEAFF.

This clonotype was recorded a few times. The CDR3 region is CASSRSAGRKRGPISYEQYF. CDR3 nucleotide sequence: TGTGCCAGCAGCCGTTCCGCTGGGAGAAAGCGGGGGCCTATCTCCTACGAGCAGTACTTC. The chain employs TRBV11-2 and TRBJ2-7, with 8 bases lining up with TRBD2. The CDR3 consists of 20 residues. Germline CDR1 and CDR2: SGHAT and FQNNGV. Trimming cost V 5 bases and J 0 bases; bases outside gene matches: 21. The full variable domain, its missing parts supplied by reference TRBV11-2 and TRBJ2-7, is EAGVAQSPRYKIIEKRQSVAFWCNPISGHATLYWYQQILGQGPKLLIQFQNNGVVDDSQLPKDRFSAERLKGVDSTLKIQPAKLEDSAVYLCASSRSAGRKRGPISYEQYFGPGTRLTVT.

The V call is TRBV6-1, the J call TRBJ1-2, with TRBD1 as a possible D gene (5 bases). V dropped 4 bases and J dropped 4 bases, with 13 bases sitting between them. This CDR3 has 14 residues. CDR1 is MNHNS and CDR2 is SASEGT in the germline V gene. CDR3 nucleotide sequence: TGTGCCAGCAGTGGGGGCCCTGTCACCTATGGCTACACCTTC. Amino acids: CASSGGPVTYGYTF.

This chain joins TRBV18 and TRBJ2-3; no definite D call. Trimming removed 1 base at V and 14 bases at J, with 10 bases between. Germline CDR1 KGHSH, CDR2 LQKENI. This CDR3 has 11 amino acids. CDR3 nucleotide sequence: TGTGCCAGCTCACCACAGGGTTCTTCGTATTTT. It is translated as CASSPQGSSYF.

This clonotype has just a few counts. V gene TRBV20-1 combines with J gene TRBJ2-2; perhaps TRBD1 as D (6 bases). The germline gives CDR1 DFQATT, CDR2 SNEGSKA (reference sequence). The CDR3 contains 15 residues. V was pared by 0 bases and J by 3 bases, with 11 bases between. The CDR3 DNA follows: TGCAGTGCTAGAGATCCAGGGGTGGACACCGGGGAGCTGTTTTTT. This encodes CSARDPGVDTGELFF.

This clonotype occurred once. At one of its ends the junction is not consistent with the germline gene, which may arise from a read error. J is TRBJ1-6 and V is TRBV28; 7 positions match TRBD1. The CDR3 is 15 amino acids. Germline CDR1 reads MDHEN; CDR2 reads SYDVKM. Written as DNA, the CDR3 is TGTGCCGGCAGGTCCGGGACAGTGGAGAATTCACCCCTCCACTTT. It is translated as CAGRSGTVENSPLHF.

This chain uses TRBV12-3 or TRBV12-4 with TRBJ2-6; 7 bases match TRBD2. Germline trimming cut 10 bases from V and 2 bases from J; bases unmatched to any gene: 8. This CDR3 has 15 amino acids. CDR3 region: CATREGGAGANVLTF. Here the CDR3 DNA reads TGTGCCACCAGGGAGGGAGGGGCTGGGGCCAACGTCCTGACTTTC.

The V gene is TRBV11-3, the J gene TRBJ2-1, with D unresolved. Trimming pared 2 bases from V and 0 bases from J, leaving 11 bases between. The CDR3 covers 16 residues. The V gene's germline CDR1 is SGHNT and CDR2 YENEEA. In DNA, the CDR3 is TGTGCCAGCAGCTTAAGGCCAGCAAACTCCTACAATGAGCAGTTCTTC. Protein: CASSLRPANSYNEQFF.

This clonotype has a count of ten or more. This rearrangement joins TRBV7-8 to TRBJ2-3; the match to TRBD2 covers 10 bases. V dropped 2 bases and J dropped 4; count of bases not matched to a gene: 3. Per the germline V gene, CDR1 is SGHVS and CDR2 is FQNEAQ. The CDR3 covers 15 residues. The CDR3 nucleotides read TGTGCCAGCAGCTTATTAGCGGGGGGCCCAGATACGCAGTATTTT. Protein sequence: CASSLLAGGPDTQYF.

This clonotype occurred many times. This chain connects TRBV6-2 or TRBV6-3 to TRBJ2-1; D not resolved. The V end lost 8 bases, the J end lost 1 base, and 3 bases lay between the germline ends. CDR1 and CDR2 (germline): MNHEY, SVGEGT. This CDR3 has 11 residues. The CDR3 bases are TGTGCCAGCCTTTCCTACAATGAGCAGTTCTTC. Its protein is CASLSYNEQFF.

The rearrangement uses TRBV3-1 and TRBJ2-7; tentatively, D is TRBD1 (5 bases). Germline CDR1 reads LGHDT; CDR2 reads YNNKEL (reference sequence). Trimming took off 0 bases at V and 9 bases at J, with 6 bases between the two ends. The CDR3 extends over 11 amino acids. The CDR3 DNA reads as TGTGCCAGCAGCCAAGAGCAGGGGCAGTACTTC. Its translation: CASSQEQGQYF.

This clonotype was seen many times. This chain links TRBV3-1 with TRBJ2-7; possibly TRBD2 for D (6 bases). Germline assignment: CDR1 LGHDT and CDR2 YNNKEL (reference sequence). V was pared by 1 base and J by 4 bases, with 14 bases between. The CDR3 is 15 residues long. CDR3 loop: CASSQGNLAQYEQYF. Here the CDR3 DNA reads TGTGCCAGCAGCCAAGGGAATCTAGCGCAGTACGAGCAGTACTTC.

This chain connects TRBV29-1 to TRBJ2-1; 7 nucleotides line up with TRBD1. The germline V gene encodes CDR1 SQVTM and CDR2 ANQGSEA. The CDR3 spans 11 residues. V shed 7 bases, J shed 6 bases, and the junction held 3 bases outside the gene matches. The chain's CDR3 is CSANRGNEQFF. The CDR3 coding sequence is TGCAGCGCAAACAGGGGCAATGAGCAGTTCTTC.

As to this clonotype: This may come from a read error, since a much larger clone is one base off. The chain joins TRBV5-1 to TRBJ2-1, with D unclear. Germline CDR1 SGHRS, CDR2 YFSETQ. V was pared by 7 bases and J by 2 bases, with 19 bases between. The CDR3 consists of 16 residues. CDR3 DNA: TGCGCCAGCGCCTTGGGGTGGGATAGCCCCTACAATGAGCAGTTCTTC. This gives the protein CASALGWDSPYNEQFF.

The J gene is TRBJ2-2, the V gene TRBV7-3; D not certain. V shed 7 bases and J shed 0 bases, with 15 bases lying between them. This CDR3 is built from 16 residues. CDR1 and CDR2 (germline): SGHTA, FQGTGA. CDR3 in DNA: TGTGCCAGCATACCTATAGGGAAGCCGAACACCGGGGAGCTGTTTTTT. It translates to CASIPIGKPNTGELFF.

The rearrangement links TRBV14 to TRBJ2-1; 7 positions agree with TRBD1. After removal of 3 bases from V and 8 bases from J, the junction contained 7 bases not matched to a gene. Looked up from germline, CDR1 is SGHDN and CDR2 is FVKESK. CDR3 size: 14 residues. The CDR3 DNA reads as TGTGCCAGCAGCCACCTGCGAGGGGGCGATGAGCAGTTCTTC. This codes for CASSHLRGGDEQFF.

This clonotype has more than one count but fewer than ten. The chain couples TRBV6-1 to TRBJ2-1, with D uncertain. CDR3 size: 15 residues. Per germline, CDR1 MNHNS and CDR2 SASEGT. V dropped 0 bases and J dropped 0 bases, with 6 bases sitting between them. The DNA of the CDR3 is TGTGCCAGCAGTGAAGCGGAAAGCTCCTACAATGAGCAGTTCTTC. Protein: CASSEAESSYNEQFF.

This clonotype turned up a few times. The chain is built from TRBV15 and TRBJ2-2; D gene uncertain. CDR1 and CDR2 (germline): LNHNV, YYDKDF (reference sequence). CDR3 length: 18 residues. Trimming shortened V by 0 bases and J by 8 bases, and 22 bases separated the two germline ends. The CDR3 region is CATSRDSDQSRFFGELFF. CDR3 DNA sequence: TGTGCCACCAGCAGAGATTCTGACCAGTCTCGCTTTTTTGGGGAGCTGTTTTTT.

There are a few counts of this clonotype. The V call is TRBV15, the J call TRBJ2-3; tentative D call: TRBD2 (7 bases). Germline CDR1 reads LNHNV; CDR2 reads YYDKDF (reference sequence). Trimming pared 1 base from V and 0 bases from J, leaving 20 bases between. The CDR3 runs 19 residues. CDR3 sequence: CATSRGDGGGRESTDTQYF. As DNA, the CDR3 is TGTGCCACCAGCAGAGGGGATGGCGGGGGCCGAGAAAGCACAGATACGCAGTATTTT. The complete variable domain, with remaining parts taken from reference TRBV15 and TRBJ2-3, reads DAMVIQNPRYQVTQFGKPVTLSCSQTLNHNVMYWYQQKSSQAPKLLFHYYDKDFNNEADTPDNFQSRRPNTSFCFLDIRSPGLGDTAMYLCATSRGDGGGRESTDTQYFGPGTRLTVL.

The CDR3 bases are TGTGCCAGCAGCCCATCCCGACAGACCCGTAATGAAAAACTGTTTTTT. Its translation: CASSPSRQTRNEKLFF. The J gene is TRBJ1-4, the V gene TRBV6-1; the D gene is possibly TRBD1 (5 bases). CDR1 and CDR2 (germline): MNHNS, SASEGT. CDR3 length: 16 amino acids. The V and J ends lost 6 bases and 4 bases respectively, with 18 bases between them.

In this sample, this clonotype turned up many times. V is TRBV4-3 and J is TRBJ2-3; perhaps TRBD2 as D (6 bases). Per the germline V gene, CDR1 is LGHNA and CDR2 is YSLEER. CDR3 length equals 14 residues. V lost 2 bases to trimming and J lost 4 bases, with 10 bases between them. The CDR3 bases are TGCGCCAGCAGCCAACGGGGGAGTGCAGATACGCAGTATTTT. Translating it yields CASSQRGSADTQYF.